Listed below are T cell receptor beta chains from one sample, sequenced in a study of blood T cell repertoires in COVID-19. Sequencing was performed with immunoSEQ multiplex PCR; in TCRdb, only in-frame clones are kept and a portion is missing. The sample includes 150,000 to 190,000 clones, roughly 80% of them seen just once. The sequenced sample consisted of peripheral blood. The receptors here all came from a woman of 80 years or more with acute or convalescent COVID-19. Both conserved end residues are part of each CDR3. Each record gives: clone size, J gene, D gene, V gene, CDR3 DNA, CDR3 protein. A D gene is named only where the DNA matches it firmly. Size is omitted from some rows. Given values are once, few, many or a class for expanded clones.

>.|TRBJ2-3|.|TRBV7-2
TGTGCCAGCAGCACGCGACAGGGCTTCAGCTCCGGGGGCACGCAGTATTTT
CASSTRQGFSSGGTQYF
>.|TRBJ1-2|.|TRBV6-5
TGTGCCAGCAGTTACTCTGGGGGCGAGCTTCGGGGCTACACCTTC
CASSYSGGELRGYTF
>few|TRBJ1-2|.|TRBV19
TGTGCCAGTAGTATAACCGGAGTTAACTATGGCTACACCTTC
CASSITGVNYGYTF
>once|TRBJ2-7|TRBD1|TRBV19
TGTGCCAGTAGTTCGAGCCGACAGGGGGCTTACGAGCAGTACTTC
CASSSSRQGAYEQYF
>few|TRBJ1-6|TRBD1|TRBV30
TGTGCCTGGAACGGAGGGGGCGGGGGGTCACCCCTCCACTTT
CAWNGGGGGSPLHF
>.|TRBJ2-2|TRBD2|TRBV11-3
TGTGCCAGCAGCCCGGGACTAGCGGTAGGGCCAAACTCCGGGGAGCTGTTTTTT
CASSPGLAVGPNSGELFF
>.|TRBJ2-5|TRBD2|TRBV5-1
TGCGCCAGCAAAGCGGGAGTTCAAGAGACCCAGTACTTC
CASKAGVQETQYF
>.|TRBJ2-1|TRBD1|TRBV7-9
TGTGCCAGCAGCTTAGGGGGACAGGGTTCCTACAATGAGCAGTTCTTC
CASSLGGQGSYNEQFF
>few|TRBJ2-7|TRBD2|TRBV5-1
TGCGCCAGCAGCCGACTAGCGGGCATGTCCTACGAGCAGTACTTC
CASSRLAGMSYEQYF
>.|TRBJ2-3|TRBD1|TRBV5-6
TGTGCCAGCAGCTTCGGGACAGGGTGGGCAAATACGCAGTATTTT
CASSFGTGWANTQYF
>once|TRBJ2-5|.|TRBV5-1
TGCGCCAGCAGCTCGCAAGAGACCCAGTACTTC
CASSSQETQYF
>few|TRBJ2-2|.|TRBV28
TGTGCCAGCAGTTTTGGCAGGAACACCGGGGAGCTGTTTTTT
CASSFGRNTGELFF
>.|TRBJ2-2|.|TRBV12-3/TRBV12-4
TGTGCCTTTAACCTACCGAACACCGGGGAGCTGTTTTTT
CAFNLPNTGELFF
>.|TRBJ1-2|TRBD1|TRBV18
TGTGCCAGCTCACGGGAGACAGGGTCTCTTGGCTACACCTTC
CASSRETGSLGYTF
>.|TRBJ1-5|.|TRBV6-5
TGTGCCAGCAGTTCCCTCCTAGGGGCGAGCAATCAGCCCCAGCATTTT
CASSSLLGASNQPQHF
>once|TRBJ2-5|TRBD1|TRBV4-3
TGCGCCAGCAGCCAAGGGGCGCCAGGGGGCGGGGAGACCCAGTACTTC
CASSQGAPGGGETQYF
>.|TRBJ1-5|.|TRBV20-1
TGCAGTGCTAGTGCCAGGTCGAATCAGCCCCAGCATTTT
CSASARSNQPQHF
>.|TRBJ2-7|.|TRBV29-1
TGCAGCGTTGGGGGTTATAGCGACGAGCAGTACTTC
CSVGGYSDEQYF
>.|TRBJ2-1|.|TRBV7-2
TGTGCCAGCAGCTTAGACTACCTTTCCTACAATGAGCAGTTCTTC
CASSLDYLSYNEQFF
>.|TRBJ2-1|.|TRBV27
TGTGCCAGCAGTTTTTTAGCGGACACCTACAATGAGCAGTTCTTC
CASSFLADTYNEQFF
>.|TRBJ1-1|.|TRBV6-5
TGTGCCAGCGAGAGGACAGTTATGAACACTGAAGCTTTCTTT
CASERTVMNTEAFF
>.|TRBJ1-2|TRBD1|TRBV19
TGTGCCAGTAGTACCAGCCTCGCCGGGACAGGGGCTTATGGCTACACCTTC
CASSTSLAGTGAYGYTF
>.|TRBJ1-6|TRBD1|TRBV4-3
TGCGCCAGCAGCCAAGATTGGGGGGACAGGGGTTCACCCCTCCACTTT
CASSQDWGDRGSPLHF
>.|TRBJ1-6|TRBD1|TRBV27
TGTGCCAGCAGGTCCGGGACAGGGTATGGAGATTCACCCCTCCACTTT
CASRSGTGYGDSPLHF
>.|TRBJ1-2|.|TRBV10-2
TGCGCCACCACCTCCTACCCGGAGGAATATGGCTACACCTTC
CATTSYPEEYGYTF
>few|TRBJ2-3|TRBD2|TRBV30
TGTGCCTGGAGTGTACCTTGGAGCGGGGGTTCAGATACGCAGTATTTT
CAWSVPWSGGSDTQYF
>.|TRBJ1-6|TRBD1|TRBV6-2/TRBV6-3
TGTGCCAGCAGTACGACCGGGACAGGGTATAATTCACCCCTCCACTTT
CASSTTGTGYNSPLHF
>.|TRBJ2-6|.|TRBV7-9
TGTGCCAGCAGCCACTCCGGGGCCAACGTCCTGACTTTC
CASSHSGANVLTF
>.|TRBJ2-7|.|TRBV11-3
TGTGCCAGCAGCAAGACTTCCTACGAGCAGTACTTC
CASSKTSYEQYF
>.|TRBJ1-2|.|TRBV5-1
TGCGCCAGCAGCTCTGGAGGGACTCGAGAGAACTATGGCTACACCTTC
CASSSGGTRENYGYTF
>.|TRBJ2-5|TRBD1|TRBV7-2
TGTGCCAGCAGCGACAGGGGGGGAAAGACCCAGTACTTC
CASSDRGGKTQYF
>.|TRBJ2-7|.|TRBV24-1
.
CATSDLFFGGRSEQYF
>few|TRBJ2-7|.|TRBV5-4
TGTGCCAGCAGGCGATGGGGCCAGGGGCAATTCGAGCAGTACTTC
CASRRWGQGQFEQYF
>.|TRBJ1-2|TRBD1|TRBV27
TGTGCCAGCAGGGGCGGACAGGAGAAACTTAACTATGGCTACACCTTC
CASRGGQEKLNYGYTF
>.|TRBJ1-1|.|TRBV19
TGTGCCAGTAGTACCTACGGGAACACTGAAGCTTTCTTT
CASSTYGNTEAFF
>once|TRBJ1-2|.|TRBV7-2
TGTGCCAGCAGCCTCTCAGGGTTAGGCTACACCTTC
CASSLSGLGYTF
>.|TRBJ1-5|TRBD1|TRBV18
TGTGCCAGCTCGCCCTCTGCCGGGACAGGGGAAGGTAGCAATCAGCCCCAGCATTTT
CASSPSAGTGEGSNQPQHF
>once|TRBJ1-4|.|TRBV6-6
TGTGCCAGCAGTTTTATGGGGGGGATTGAAAAACTGTTTTTT
CASSFMGGIEKLFF